The rows below give T cell receptor beta chains drawn from one sample of a study of blood T cell repertoires in COVID-19. Some clones are missing from TCRdb's copy, which holds only in-frame ones; the method was immunoSEQ multiplex PCR. The sample lists 250,000 or so clones, around 84% occurring once. What was sequenced was peripheral blood. These receptors came from a woman between 40 and 50 years old who had recovered from COVID-19. The CDR3 runs from the conserved cysteine through the conserved F or W. The D gene is left open where the match is weak. The listing skips clone size in some rows; elsewhere it reads once, few, many or a size class.

j_call d_call clone_size cdr3_length v_call cdr3_nt cdr3_aa
TRBJ1-6 NA few 13 TRBV7-9 TGTGCCAGCAGCCCCGGAGGAGGTTCACCCCTCCACTTT CASSPGGGSPLHF
TRBJ1-2 NA NA 16 TRBV3-1/TRBV3-2 TGTGCCAGCAGACGCTCTCTATGGCAGAACAGCTATGGCTACACCTTC CASRRSLWQNSYGYTF
TRBJ1-6 TRBD1 NA 19 TRBV7-6 TGTGCCAGCAGCTATTCTCGGGGACAGGGGCCAAGGGATAATTCACCCCTCCACTTT CASSYSRGQGPRDNSPLHF
TRBJ1-5 NA NA 14 TRBV18 TGTGCCAGCTCACCACCCCAGGGGAATCAGCCCCAGCATTTT CASSPPQGNQPQHF
TRBJ1-5 NA NA 20 TRBV7-3 TGTGCCAGCAGCTCGCCGGTTCCGCCGCAGGGCACGTTTAGCAATCAGCCCCAGCATTTT CASSSPVPPQGTFSNQPQHF
TRBJ2-7 NA NA 15 TRBV27 TGTGCCAGCAGTTTAAGGACACTGGACGGGTACGAGCAGTACTTC CASSLRTLDGYEQYF
TRBJ2-2 NA NA 15 TRBV9 TGTGCCAGCAGCCCGGCAGGGGTAGCCACCGGGGAGCTGTTTTTT CASSPAGVATGELFF
TRBJ1-4 NA NA 13 TRBV28 TGTGCCAGCAGTTTAGGCTGGGGCCGGAAACTGTTTTTT CASSLGWGRKLFF
TRBJ2-6 NA NA 13 TRBV30 TGTGCCAGCTCAGGGTCTGGGGCCAACGTCCTGACTTTC CASSGSGANVLTF
TRBJ1-5 NA NA 15 TRBV4-1 TGCGCCAGCAGCCCGCTACTATTACTCAATCAGCCCCAGCATTTT CASSPLLLLNQPQHF
TRBJ1-3 NA few 15 TRBV3-1/TRBV3-2 TGTGCCAGCAGCCCGGCGGTCGTTTCTGGAAACACCATATATTTT CASSPAVVSGNTIYF
TRBJ1-1 NA NA 14 TRBV5-4 TGTGCCAGCAGCTTCGCAGGGCAGAACACTGAAGCTTTCTTT CASSFAGQNTEAFF
TRBJ1-1 TRBD1 NA 15 TRBV19 TGTGCCAGTAGTAAGGGTGGGACAGCTAACACTGAAGCTTTCTTT CASSKGGTANTEAFF
TRBJ1-2 NA NA 14 TRBV4-1 TGCGCCAGCAGCTCCAGGGCCAGAAACTATGGCTACACCTTC CASSSRARNYGYTF
TRBJ2-1 NA NA 15 TRBV9 TGTGCCAGCAGCGTAAGAAGTAACACCTACAATGAGCAGTTCTTC CASSVRSNTYNEQFF
TRBJ2-7 NA NA 11 TRBV10-2 TGCGCCAGTCAGGAAGCCTACGAGCAGTACTTC CASQEAYEQYF
TRBJ1-1 NA NA 12 TRBV7-9 TGTGCCAGCAGCTTGTCCGGACTTGAAGCTTTCTTT CASSLSGLEAFF
TRBJ2-3 TRBD2 NA 14 TRBV9 TGTGCCAGCAGCATAAGCGGGGTAGGAGATACGCAGTATTTT CASSISGVGDTQYF
TRBJ2-3 TRBD2 NA 15 TRBV5-4 TGTGCCAGCAGCCTGAGCGGGGACGGCACAGATACGCAGTATTTT CASSLSGDGTDTQYF
TRBJ1-1 NA NA 13 TRBV28 TGTGCCACCACGGGCCCGGGGGGGACTGAAGCTTTCTTT CATTGPGGTEAFF